Shown below are 15 T cell receptor beta chains from a single sample sequenced in a study of shared clonotypes between healthy human individuals. The table came from immunoSEQ multiplex PCR; TCRdb's copy has only in-frame clones and leaves some out. Seen here are about 1.5 million clones, approximately 97% observed once, and the top ten hold approximately 1.2%. The specimen was naive CD4+ T cells sorted from blood. Subset: CD45RA+ positively selected. The receptors originated from a man younger than 40 in good health.

The sample holds one count of this clone. DNA of the CDR3: TGCGCCAGCAGTGAAAGAGGGTACACAGATACGCAGTATTTT. Its protein is CASSERGYTDTQYF. The rearrangement uses TRBV10-2 and TRBJ2-3, with D perhaps matching TRBD2 (5 bases). Germline V gives CDR1 WSHSY, CDR2 SAAADI. The V end was cut by 3 bases, the J end by 2 bases, with 9 bases between. There are 14 residues in the CDR3.

The chain couples TRBV7-9 to TRBJ2-4; D ambiguous. Trimming shortened V by 1 base and J by 1 base, and 14 bases separated the two germline ends. Germline loops: CDR1 SEHNR, CDR2 FQNEAQ (reference sequence). The CDR3 length is 17 residues. The CDR3 protein is CASSLVSGDKAKNIQYF. The DNA for the CDR3 is TGTGCCAGCAGCTTAGTGAGTGGGGATAAGGCCAAAAACATTCAGTACTTC.

The chain couples TRBV2 to TRBJ2-7; D could derive from TRBD1 or TRBD2 (5 bases each). Germline V gives CDR1 SNHLY, CDR2 FYNNEI. The CDR3 runs to 15 residues. V was cut by 2 bases and J by 3 bases, with 14 bases left in between. CDR3 loop: CASSEFRGEFYEQYF. Here the CDR3 DNA reads TGTGCCAGCAGTGAATTCCGGGGCGAATTCTACGAGCAGTACTTC.

The V and J genes are TRBV6-5 and TRBJ2-2; no definite D call. V lost 2 bases to trimming and J lost 7 bases, with 14 bases between them. Germline V gene lookup returns CDR1 MNHEY and CDR2 SVGAGI. The CDR3 length is 15 residues. For the CDR3, the DNA is TGTGCCAGCAGTTACACCAGCCCGGGTGGCGGGGAGCTGTTTTTT. This encodes CASSYTSPGGGELFF.

This chain connects TRBV18 to TRBJ2-7, with 8 bases matching TRBD1. With V trimmed by 6 bases and J by 4 bases, 11 bases remained unmatched. Germline values: CDR1 KGHSH, CDR2 LQKENI. The CDR3 has 15 amino acids. The CDR3 loop reads CASSPGQATLYEQYF. The DNA of the CDR3 is TGTGCCAGCTCCCCGGGACAGGCAACCCTTTACGAGCAGTACTTC.

The chain uses TRBV6-1 and TRBJ2-5; D is possibly TRBD1 (6 bases). This CDR3 comprises 15 residues. The V end was cut by 2 bases, the J end by 5 bases, with 15 bases between. Per the germline V gene, CDR1 is MNHNS and CDR2 is SASEGT. CDR3 region: CASSEMPGQDETQYF. The CDR3 DNA sequence: TGTGCCAGCAGTGAAATGCCGGGACAAGACGAGACCCAGTACTTC.

The rearrangement uses TRBV28 and TRBJ1-5; 9 bases align to TRBD1. The CDR3 contains 17 residues. Trimming at V came to 0 bases and at J to 4 bases, leaving 7 bases not matched to a gene. CDR1 and CDR2 (germline): MDHEN, SYDVKM. The CDR3 DNA is TGTGCCAGCAGTTTATGGGCCGGACAGGGGTCTAATCAGCCCCAGCATTTT. It is translated as CASSLWAGQGSNQPQHF.

The J gene is TRBJ1-2, the V gene TRBV7-2, with D perhaps matching TRBD1 (6 bases). V gave up 4 bases and J gave up 8 bases, with 8 bases separating them. CDR1 and CDR2 from the germline V gene are SGHTA and FQGNSA. The CDR3 spans 11 residues. CDR3 amino acids: CASSSRGGYTF. The CDR3 region has the DNA TGTGCCAGCAGCTCCAGGGGCGGCTACACCTTC.

CDR3 in amino acids: CASTLAGEPKNIQYF. CDR3 in DNA: TGTGCCAGCACCTTAGCGGGGGAGCCCAAAAACATTCAGTACTTC. The chain joins TRBV6-6 to TRBJ2-4; TRBD2 matches 9 bases. CDR1 and CDR2 (germline): MNHNY, SVGAGI (reference sequence). Germline trimming cut 7 bases from V and 2 bases from J; bases unmatched to any gene: 6. The CDR3 is 15 residues long.

As regards this clone: Other DNA sequences within the sample encode an identical CDR3. The chain uses TRBV5-1 and TRBJ2-5, with TRBD1 identical over 7 bases. The CDR3 has 14 amino acids. Germline-derived CDR1 and CDR2 are SGHRS and YFSETQ. Unmatched junction bases numbered 7, after V lost 4 bases and J lost 4 bases. CDR3 coding DNA: TGCGCCAGCAGCAGCCAAGGGGGCGGAGAGACCCAGTACTTC. It specifies CASSSQGGGETQYF.

The chain employs TRBV5-1 and TRBJ2-3; TRBD2 matches at 13 bases. The J segment lost 4 bases and the V segment lost 4 bases, leaving 3 bases of the junction unmatched. The CDR3 is 15 amino acids. Germline assignment: CDR1 SGHRS and CDR2 YFSETQ. CDR3 in amino acids: CASSEGLAGPDTQYF. The CDR3 coding sequence is TGCGCCAGCAGCGAGGGACTAGCGGGACCAGATACGCAGTATTTT.

V and J are TRBV4-1 and TRBJ2-1; D is uncertain. Trimming took off 1 base at V and 9 bases at J, with 4 bases between the two ends. The CDR3 spans 11 residues. From germline, CDR1 is MGHRA and CDR2 YSYEKL. The CDR3 region has the DNA TGCGCCAGCAGCCAAGTCGGTGAGCAGTTCTTC. It codes for CASSQVGEQFF.

In this sample, this clone turned up once. J is TRBJ2-7 and V is TRBV4-2; 8 bases agree with TRBD2. V shed 4 bases, J shed 6 bases, and the junction held 17 bases outside the gene matches. Germline assignment: CDR1 LGHNA and CDR2 YNFKEQ. The CDR3 extends over 17 amino acids. As DNA, the CDR3 is TGTGCCAGCAGCCCGATCGCCATCTCAGCGGGAGCGGGCGAGCAGTACTTC. Translating it yields CASSPIAISAGAGEQYF.

The chain carries TRBV7-9 and TRBJ2-7; a possible D gene is TRBD2 (5 bases). CDR1 is SEHNR and CDR2 is FQNEAQ in the germline V gene (reference sequence). The CDR3 extends over 14 amino acids. V was pared by 5 bases and J by 2 bases, with 13 bases between. CDR3 nucleotides: TGTGCCAGCAGCCCCCTCGGGGAACCCTACGAGCAGTACTTC. This codes for CASSPLGEPYEQYF.

The chain links TRBV7-9 to TRBJ2-1; unclear D gene. The CDR3 extends over 15 amino acids. Germline lookup yields CDR1 SEHNR and CDR2 FQNEAQ (reference sequence). Trimming took off 2 bases at V and 2 bases at J, with 10 bases between the two ends. CDR3 sequence: CASSLISATYNEQFF. In DNA form, the CDR3 reads TGTGCCAGCAGCTTAATCAGCGCTACCTACAATGAGCAGTTCTTC.